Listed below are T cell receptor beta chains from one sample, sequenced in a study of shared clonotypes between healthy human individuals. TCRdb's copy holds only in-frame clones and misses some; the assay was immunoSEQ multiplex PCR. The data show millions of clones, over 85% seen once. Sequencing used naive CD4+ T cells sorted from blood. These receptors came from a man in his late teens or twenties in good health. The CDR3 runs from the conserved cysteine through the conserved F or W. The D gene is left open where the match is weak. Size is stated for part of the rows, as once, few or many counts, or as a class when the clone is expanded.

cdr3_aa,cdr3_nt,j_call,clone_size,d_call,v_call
CASSWQPQGEQFF,TGTGCCAGCAGCTGGCAGCCCCAGGGTGAGCAGTTCTTC,TRBJ2-1,once,.,TRBV11-3
CASRAGTAYNSPLHF,TGTGCCAGCAGGGCCGGGACAGCTTATAATTCACCCCTCCACTTT,TRBJ1-6,.,TRBD1,TRBV6-5
CANHLGQKYEQYF,TGTGCCAACCATCTTGGGCAAAAATACGAGCAGTACTTC,TRBJ2-7,.,.,TRBV6-4
CASSQHSGNTIYF,TGCGCCAGCAGTCAACACTCTGGAAACACCATATATTTT,TRBJ1-3,once,.,TRBV5-1
CASLRWAGIGYEQYF,TGTGCCAGCCTACGGTGGGCGGGGATCGGGTACGAGCAGTACTTC,TRBJ2-7,.,.,TRBV2
CASSLASARGNNEQFF,TGTGCCAGCAGCTTAGCGTCCGCTAGGGGTAACAATGAGCAGTTCTTC,TRBJ2-1,.,.,TRBV7-2
CASSEGSPRSGNTIYF,TGTGCCAGCAGTGAAGGGAGTCCCCGCTCTGGAAACACCATATATTTT,TRBJ1-3,.,.,TRBV6-1
CASTDGQFSGNTIYF,TGTGCCAGCACCGATGGACAGTTCTCTGGAAACACCATATATTTT,TRBJ1-3,once,.,TRBV7-6
CSVGEVFGTDTQYF,TGCAGCGTTGGAGAGGTTTTCGGCACAGATACGCAGTATTTT,TRBJ2-3,.,.,TRBV29-1
CASSRTGGGNTEAFF,TGTGCCAGTAGTCGGACAGGAGGAGGGAACACTGAAGCTTTCTTT,TRBJ1-1,.,TRBD1,TRBV19
CASSYSRVNEQFF,TGTGCCAGCAGTTACTCGCGAGTCAATGAGCAGTTCTTC,TRBJ2-1,.,.,TRBV6-6
CASSLSGPSGNEQFF,TGTGCCAGCAGCTTATCGGGCCCAAGTGGCAATGAGCAGTTCTTC,TRBJ2-1,.,.,TRBV7-9